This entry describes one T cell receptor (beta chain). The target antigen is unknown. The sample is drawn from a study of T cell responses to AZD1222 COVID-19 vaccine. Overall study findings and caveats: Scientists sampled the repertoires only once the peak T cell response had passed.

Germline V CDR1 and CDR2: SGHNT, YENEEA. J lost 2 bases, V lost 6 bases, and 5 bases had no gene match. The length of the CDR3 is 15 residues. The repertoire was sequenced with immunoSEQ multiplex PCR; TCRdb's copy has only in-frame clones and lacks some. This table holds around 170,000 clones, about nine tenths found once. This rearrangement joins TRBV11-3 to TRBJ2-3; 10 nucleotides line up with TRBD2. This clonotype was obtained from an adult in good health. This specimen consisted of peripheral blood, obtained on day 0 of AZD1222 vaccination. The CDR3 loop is CASREAGGDTDTQYF. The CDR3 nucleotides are TGTGCCAGCAGGGAAGCGGGAGGGGACACAGATACGCAGTATTTT. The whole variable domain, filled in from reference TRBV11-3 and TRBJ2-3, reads EAGVVQSPRYKIIEKKQPVAFWCNPISGHNTLYWYLQNLGQGPELLIRYENEEAVDDSQLPKDRFSAERLKGVDSTLKIQPAELGDSAVYLCASREAGGDTDTQYFGPGTRLTVL.